A single sample is the source of the 10 T cell receptor beta chains below, sequenced in a study of lymphopenia after photon versus proton radiotherapy. Profiling relied on immunoSEQ multiplex PCR, and the TCRdb table lists in-frame clones only, not all of them. Here the sample spans about 68,000 clones, roughly 91% being singletons. The sequences come from peripheral blood, collected from a patient treated with photon-based radiotherapy. Receptors originate from a woman aged 70-85 years with pancreatic cancer.

Comment on this clone: Sequence at one end of the junction differs from germline and may be a read error. The V gene is TRBV5-6, the J gene TRBJ1-2; no reliable D call. The CDR3 extends over 13 amino acids. Germline lookup yields CDR1 SGHDT and CDR2 YYEEEE. CDR3 sequence: CASSLVTDYGYTF. The CDR3 coding sequence is TGTGCCAGCAGCTTGGTTACAGACTACGGCTACACCTTC.

The gene calls are TRBV9 and TRBJ2-1; D is unresolved. Germline lookup yields CDR1 SGDLS and CDR2 YYNGEE. This CDR3 is built from 15 residues. The V and J ends lost 0 bases and 5 bases respectively, with 12 bases between them. CDR3 DNA sequence: TGTGCCAGCAGCGTAGGCTTAGATGCCCACAATGAGCAGTTCTTC. Amino acid sequence: CASSVGLDAHNEQFF.

Here the CDR3 reads CSYVQGGRETQYF. CDR3 DNA: TGCAGCTACGTACAGGGTGGTCGGGAGACCCAGTACTTC. The genes are TRBV29-1 and TRBJ2-5; tentatively, D is TRBD1 (6 bases). There are 13 residues in the CDR3. The germline V gene has CDR1 SQVTM and CDR2 ANQGSEA. V dropped 8 bases and J dropped 5 bases, with 18 bases sitting between them.

The rearrangement uses TRBV7-2 and TRBJ1-2, with 8 bases that match TRBD1. The germline gives CDR1 SGHTA, CDR2 FQGNSA. This CDR3 contains 19 residues. V shed 5 bases and J 4 bases; nucleotides not matched to a gene: 21. The DNA for the CDR3 is TGTGCCAGCAGCCCAAGACCCCCGGGACAGGTCGATCGGGGCTATGGCTACACCTTC. It encodes CASSPRPPGQVDRGYGYTF.

The V call is TRBV2, the J call TRBJ2-3, with TRBD2 matching over 8 bases. The CDR3 sequence is 15 residues long. The V segment lost 5 bases and the J segment 1 base; nucleotides outside the gene matches: 5. Germline-derived CDR1 and CDR2 are SNHLY and FYNNEI. CDR3 sequence (DNA): TGTGCCAGCAGTATAGCGGGATTTGGCACAGATACGCAGTATTTT. Translated: CASSIAGFGTDTQYF.

The chain uses TRBV7-8 and TRBJ2-2, with D hard to call. The CDR3 spans 13 residues. Germline V lookup: CDR1 SGHVS, CDR2 FQNEAQ. V dropped 1 base and J dropped 6 bases, with 6 bases sitting between them. The CDR3 nucleotides read TGTGCCAGCAGCTTAGTTGAGGCCGGGGAGCTGTTTTTT. It specifies CASSLVEAGELFF.

In DNA form, the CDR3 reads TGTGCCATCACCCCCTCGGGGGACTTCAACACTGAAGCTTTCTTT. It yields the protein CAITPSGDFNTEAFF. The chain couples TRBV10-3 to TRBJ1-1; perhaps TRBD1 as D (5 bases). V was shortened by 7 bases and J by 2 bases, with 17 bases between the two germline ends. CDR3 length: 15 amino acids. The germline V gene has CDR1 ENHRY and CDR2 SYGVKD.

V usage is TRBV5-1 and J usage is TRBJ2-1; a possible D gene is TRBD2 (5 bases). The CDR3 loop spans 14 amino acids. Germline V gene lookup returns CDR1 SGHRS and CDR2 YFSETQ. V was clipped by 0 bases and J by 4 bases, with 8 bases between them. CDR3 coding DNA: TGCGCCAGCAGCTTGGGAGGGATATACAATGAGCAGTTCTTC. It yields the protein CASSLGGIYNEQFF.

The chain carries TRBV11-2 and TRBJ1-4, with D unresolved. CDR1 is SGHAT and CDR2 is FQNNGV in the germline V gene. The CDR3 has 16 amino acids. The V gene lost 5 bases and the J gene lost 6 bases, with 19 bases spanning the gap. CDR3 region: CASSLRIGRTDEKLFF. CDR3 nucleotides: TGTGCCAGCAGCCTTCGGATAGGCAGGACGGATGAAAAACTGTTTTTT.

The chain recombines TRBV7-6 with TRBJ2-5, with 11 positions matching TRBD2. This CDR3 spans 19 amino acids. Germline loops: CDR1 SGHVS, CDR2 FNYEAQ. Unmatched junction bases numbered 16, after V lost 3 bases and J lost 4 bases. CDR3 coding DNA: TGTGCCAGCAGCTTCAATATAGCGGGAGGGAGGGCCAGAAGAGAGACCCAGTACTTC. This gives the protein CASSFNIAGGRARRETQYF.